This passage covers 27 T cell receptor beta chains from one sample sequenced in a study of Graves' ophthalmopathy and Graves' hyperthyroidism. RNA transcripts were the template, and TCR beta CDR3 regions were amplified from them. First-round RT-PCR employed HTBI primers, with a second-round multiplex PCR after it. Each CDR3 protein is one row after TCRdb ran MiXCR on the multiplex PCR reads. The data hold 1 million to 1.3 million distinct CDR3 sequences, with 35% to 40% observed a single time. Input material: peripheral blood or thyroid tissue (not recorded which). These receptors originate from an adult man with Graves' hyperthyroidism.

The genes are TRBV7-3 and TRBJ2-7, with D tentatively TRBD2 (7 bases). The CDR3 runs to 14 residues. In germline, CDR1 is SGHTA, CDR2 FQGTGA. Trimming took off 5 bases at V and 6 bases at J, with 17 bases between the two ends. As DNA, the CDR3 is TGTGCCAGCAGCCCAACAGGGAGGGGTGGCGAGCAGTACTTC. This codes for CASSPTGRGGEQYF.

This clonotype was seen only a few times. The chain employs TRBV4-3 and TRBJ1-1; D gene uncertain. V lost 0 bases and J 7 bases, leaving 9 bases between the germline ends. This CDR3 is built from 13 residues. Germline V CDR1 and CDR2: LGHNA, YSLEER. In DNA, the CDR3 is TGCGCCAGCAGCCAAGATATAGGAGATGAAGCTTTCTTT. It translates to CASSQDIGDEAFF.

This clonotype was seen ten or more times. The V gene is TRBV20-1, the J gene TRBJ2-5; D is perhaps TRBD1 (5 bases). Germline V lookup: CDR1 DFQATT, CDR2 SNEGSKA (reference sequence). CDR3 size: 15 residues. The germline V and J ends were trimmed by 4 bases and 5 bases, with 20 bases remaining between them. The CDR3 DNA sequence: TGCAGTGCTAACCGTTACGTCCAGGGTCACGAGACCCAGTACTTC. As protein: CSANRYVQGHETQYF.

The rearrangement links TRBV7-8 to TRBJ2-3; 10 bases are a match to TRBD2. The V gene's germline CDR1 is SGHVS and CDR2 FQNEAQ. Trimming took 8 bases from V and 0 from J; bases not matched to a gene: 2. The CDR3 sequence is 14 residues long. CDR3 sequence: CASGTSDSTDTQYF. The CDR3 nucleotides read TGTGCCAGCGGGACTAGCGACAGCACAGATACGCAGTATTTT.

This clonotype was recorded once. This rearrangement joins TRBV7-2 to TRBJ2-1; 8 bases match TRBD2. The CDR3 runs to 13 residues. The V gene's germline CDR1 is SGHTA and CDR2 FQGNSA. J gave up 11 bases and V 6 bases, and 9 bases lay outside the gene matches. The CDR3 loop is CASSYAGGEKQFF. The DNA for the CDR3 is TGTGCCAGCAGTTATGCGGGAGGCGAGAAGCAGTTCTTC.

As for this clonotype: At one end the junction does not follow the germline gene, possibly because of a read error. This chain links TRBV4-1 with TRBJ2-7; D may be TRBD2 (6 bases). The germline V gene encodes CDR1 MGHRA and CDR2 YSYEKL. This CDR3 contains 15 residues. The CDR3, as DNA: TGTGCCAGCAGCCACCGGTCGGGGGTCTCCTACGAGCAGTACTTC. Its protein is CASSHRSGVSYEQYF.

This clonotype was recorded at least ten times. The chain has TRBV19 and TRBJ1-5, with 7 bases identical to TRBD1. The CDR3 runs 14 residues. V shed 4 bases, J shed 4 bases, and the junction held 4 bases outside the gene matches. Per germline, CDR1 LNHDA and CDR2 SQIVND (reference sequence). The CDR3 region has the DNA TGTGCCAGTAGTAGGACAGGAAAGAATCAGCCCCAGCATTTT. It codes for CASSRTGKNQPQHF.

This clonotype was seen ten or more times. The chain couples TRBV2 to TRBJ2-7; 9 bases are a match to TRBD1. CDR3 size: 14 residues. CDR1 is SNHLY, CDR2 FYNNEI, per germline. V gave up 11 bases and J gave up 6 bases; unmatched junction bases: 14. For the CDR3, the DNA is TGTGCCGAACAAGGGACAGGGCTTATTCGCGAGCAGTACTTC. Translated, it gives CAEQGTGLIREQYF. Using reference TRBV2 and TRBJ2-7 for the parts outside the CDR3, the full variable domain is EPEVTQTPSHQVTQMGQEVILRCVPISNHLYFYWYRQILGQKVEFLVSFYNNEISEKSEIFDDQFSVERPDGSNFTLKIRSTKLEDSAMYFCAEQGTGLIREQYFGPGTRLTVT.

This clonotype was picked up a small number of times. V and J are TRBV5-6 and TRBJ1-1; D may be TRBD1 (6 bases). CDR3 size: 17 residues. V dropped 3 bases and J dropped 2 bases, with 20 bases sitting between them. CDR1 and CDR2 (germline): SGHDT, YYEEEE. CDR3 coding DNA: TGTGCCAGCAGCTCTACGGGGGCCATTACTACTAACACTGAAGCTTTCTTT. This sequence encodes CASSSTGAITTNTEAFF.

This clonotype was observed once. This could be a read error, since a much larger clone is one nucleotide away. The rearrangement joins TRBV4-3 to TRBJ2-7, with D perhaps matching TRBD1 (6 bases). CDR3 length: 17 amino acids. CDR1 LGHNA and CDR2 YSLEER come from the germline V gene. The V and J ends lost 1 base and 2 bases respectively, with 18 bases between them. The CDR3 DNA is TGCGCCAGCAGCCAAGGGGTCCTGGACAGCCTACCCTACGAGCAGTACTTC. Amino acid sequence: CASSQGVLDSLPYEQYF.

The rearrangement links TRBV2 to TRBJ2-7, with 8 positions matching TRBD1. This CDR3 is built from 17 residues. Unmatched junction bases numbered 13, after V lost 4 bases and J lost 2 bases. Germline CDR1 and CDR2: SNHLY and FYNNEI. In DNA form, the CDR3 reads TGTGCCAGCAGTGTAGGGGACCGATTGGACAGGGCCTACGAGCAGTACTTC. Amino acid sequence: CASSVGDRLDRAYEQYF. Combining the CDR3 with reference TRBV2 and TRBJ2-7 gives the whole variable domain EPEVTQTPSHQVTQMGQEVILRCVPISNHLYFYWYRQILGQKVEFLVSFYNNEISEKSEIFDDQFSVERPDGSNFTLKIRSTKLEDSAMYFCASSVGDRLDRAYEQYFGPGTRLTVT.

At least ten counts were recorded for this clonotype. The chain's CDR3 is CASSAMWGQDTEAFF. For the CDR3, the DNA is TGTGCCAGCAGCGCAATGTGGGGGCAGGACACTGAAGCTTTCTTT. The V gene is TRBV7-2, the J gene TRBJ1-1; a weak D match, TRBD1 (6 bases). The CDR3 consists of 15 residues. Deletions cut 5 bases from V and 3 bases from J, with 16 bases between. Germline V gene sequence: CDR1 SGHTA, CDR2 FQGNSA.

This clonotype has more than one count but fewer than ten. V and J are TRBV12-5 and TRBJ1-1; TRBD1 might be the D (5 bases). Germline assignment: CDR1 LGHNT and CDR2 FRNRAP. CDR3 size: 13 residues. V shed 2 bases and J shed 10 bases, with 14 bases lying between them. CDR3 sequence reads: CASGLSFLGGAFF. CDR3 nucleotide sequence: TGTGCTAGTGGTTTGTCTTTCTTGGGGGGAGCTTTCTTT.

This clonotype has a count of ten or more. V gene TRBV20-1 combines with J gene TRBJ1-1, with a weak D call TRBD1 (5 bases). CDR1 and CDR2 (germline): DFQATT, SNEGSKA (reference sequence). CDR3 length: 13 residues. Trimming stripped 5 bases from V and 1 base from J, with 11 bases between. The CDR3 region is CSAHPDRNTEAFF. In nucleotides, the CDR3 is TGCAGTGCTCACCCTGACAGGAACACTGAAGCTTTCTTT.

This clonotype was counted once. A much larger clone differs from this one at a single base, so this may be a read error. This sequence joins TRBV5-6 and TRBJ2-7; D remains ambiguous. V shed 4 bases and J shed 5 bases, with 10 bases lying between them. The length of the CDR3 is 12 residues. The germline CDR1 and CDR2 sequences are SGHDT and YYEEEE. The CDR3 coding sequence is TGTGCCAGCAGCCCCTCGGTGGACGAGCAGTACTTC. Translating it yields CASSPSVDEQYF.

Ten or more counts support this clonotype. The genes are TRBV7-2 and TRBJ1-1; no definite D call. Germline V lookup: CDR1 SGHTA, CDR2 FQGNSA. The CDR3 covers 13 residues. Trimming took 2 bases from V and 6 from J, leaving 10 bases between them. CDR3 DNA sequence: TGTGCCAGCAGCTTAATCGGAGGGCCTGAAGCTTTCTTT. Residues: CASSLIGGPEAFF.

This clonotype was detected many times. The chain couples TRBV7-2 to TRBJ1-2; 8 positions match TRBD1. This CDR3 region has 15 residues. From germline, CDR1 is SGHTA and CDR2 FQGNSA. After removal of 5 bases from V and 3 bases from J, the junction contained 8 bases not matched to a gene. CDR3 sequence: CASSGRTGTDYGYTF. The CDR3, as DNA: TGTGCCAGCAGCGGACGGACAGGGACGGACTATGGCTACACCTTC.

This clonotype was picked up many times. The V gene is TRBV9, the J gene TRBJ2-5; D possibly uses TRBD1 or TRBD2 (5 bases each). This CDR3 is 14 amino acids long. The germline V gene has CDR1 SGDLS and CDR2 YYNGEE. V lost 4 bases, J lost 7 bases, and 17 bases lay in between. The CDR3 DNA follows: TGTGCCAGCAGCCCCATGGGGGATCCGTGGACCCAGTACTTC. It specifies CASSPMGDPWTQYF.

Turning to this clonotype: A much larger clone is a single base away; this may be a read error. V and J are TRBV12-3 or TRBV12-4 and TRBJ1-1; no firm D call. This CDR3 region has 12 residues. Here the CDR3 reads CATPPRNTESFF. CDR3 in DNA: TGTGCCACCCCACCCCGGAACACTGAATCTTTCTTT.

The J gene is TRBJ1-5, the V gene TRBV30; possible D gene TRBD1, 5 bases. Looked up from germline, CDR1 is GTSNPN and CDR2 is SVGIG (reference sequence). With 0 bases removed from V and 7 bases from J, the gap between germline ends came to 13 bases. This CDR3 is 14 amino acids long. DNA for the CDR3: TGTGCCTGGAGTGTATGGGGCTTGGGGCAGCCCCAGCATTTT. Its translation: CAWSVWGLGQPQHF. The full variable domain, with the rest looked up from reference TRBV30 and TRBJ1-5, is SQTIHQWPATLVQPVGSPLSLECTVEGTSNPNLYWYRQAAGRGLQLLFYSVGIGQISSEVPQNLSASRPQDRQFILSSKKLLLSDSGFYLCAWSVWGLGQPQHFGDGTRLSIL.

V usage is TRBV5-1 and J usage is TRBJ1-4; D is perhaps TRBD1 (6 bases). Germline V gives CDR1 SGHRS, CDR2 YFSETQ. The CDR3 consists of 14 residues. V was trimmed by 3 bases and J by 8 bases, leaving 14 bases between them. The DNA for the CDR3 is TGCGCCAGCAGCTCACTGACAGGAGGGGAAAAACTGTTTTTT. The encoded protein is CASSSLTGGEKLFF.

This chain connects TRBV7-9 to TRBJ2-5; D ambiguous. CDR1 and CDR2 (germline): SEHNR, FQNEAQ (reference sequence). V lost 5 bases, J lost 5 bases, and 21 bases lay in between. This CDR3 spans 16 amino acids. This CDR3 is CASSAPPEDPRETQYF. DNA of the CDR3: TGTGCCAGCAGCGCGCCCCCGGAAGACCCAAGGGAGACCCAGTACTTC.

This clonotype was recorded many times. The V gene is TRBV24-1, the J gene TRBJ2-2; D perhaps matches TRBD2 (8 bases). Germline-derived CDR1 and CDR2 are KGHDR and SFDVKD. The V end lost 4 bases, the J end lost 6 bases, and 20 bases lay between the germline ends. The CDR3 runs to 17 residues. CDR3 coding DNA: TGTGCCACCAGTGAGACCGGGACTAGGGGGCGGGCCGGGGAGCTGTTTTTT. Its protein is CATSETGTRGRAGELFF.

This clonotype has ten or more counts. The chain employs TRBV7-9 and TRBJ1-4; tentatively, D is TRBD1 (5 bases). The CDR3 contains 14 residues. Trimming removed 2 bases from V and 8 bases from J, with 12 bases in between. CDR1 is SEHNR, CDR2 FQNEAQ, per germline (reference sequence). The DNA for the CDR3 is TGTGCCAGCAGCTTACGGGCAGGGCAGGAAAAACTGTTTTTT. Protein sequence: CASSLRAGQEKLFF.

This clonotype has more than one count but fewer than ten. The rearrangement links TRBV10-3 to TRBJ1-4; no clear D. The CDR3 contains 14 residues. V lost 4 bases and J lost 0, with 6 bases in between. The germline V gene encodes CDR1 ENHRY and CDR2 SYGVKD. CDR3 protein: CAISGRTTNEKLFF. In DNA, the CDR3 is TGTGCCATCAGTGGACGAACAACTAATGAAAAACTGTTTTTT.

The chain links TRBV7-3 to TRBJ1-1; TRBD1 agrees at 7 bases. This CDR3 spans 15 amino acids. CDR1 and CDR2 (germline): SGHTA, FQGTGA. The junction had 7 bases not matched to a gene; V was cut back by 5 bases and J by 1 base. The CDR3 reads CASSQAHRGNTEAFF. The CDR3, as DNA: TGTGCCAGCAGCCAAGCTCACAGGGGGAACACTGAAGCTTTCTTT.

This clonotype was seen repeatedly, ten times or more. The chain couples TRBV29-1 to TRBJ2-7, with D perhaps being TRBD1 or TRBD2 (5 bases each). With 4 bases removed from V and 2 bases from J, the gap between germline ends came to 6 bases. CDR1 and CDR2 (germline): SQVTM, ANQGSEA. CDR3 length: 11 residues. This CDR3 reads CSVGDAYEQYF. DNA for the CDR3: TGCAGCGTTGGGGACGCCTACGAGCAGTACTTC.